What follows describes a single T cell receptor beta chain. Its antigen is unknown. These data come from a study of shared clonotypes between healthy human individuals. Study-wide points: Unshared clonotypes carried lower generation probabilities than those common to all four donors.

CDR1 and CDR2 (germline): MNHNS, SASEGT. The junction had 5 bases not matched to a gene; V was cut back by 1 base and J by 2 bases. The CDR3 extends over 16 amino acids. Study donors comprised healthy, HIV-negative adults devoid of recent acute infection or vaccination. CD4+ cell separation produced CD45RA+ naive and CD45RA-negative memory subsets. TCRdb's table, derived via immunoSEQ multiplex PCR, lists solely in-frame clones and lacks some. The data contain about 2.3 million clones, approximately 93% of them seen just once; the ten biggest clones take up about 0.39%. This clonotype was sampled from a young man in good health. Some clones in this sample may be carry-over from other donors' samples. Sequenced sample: naive CD4+ T cells from PBMCs. Subset meaning: CD45RA+ positively selected. This rearrangement joins TRBV6-1 to TRBJ2-3, with 8 bases matching TRBD1. The chain's CDR3 is CASSEERTGITDTQYF. CDR3 DNA sequence: TGTGCCAGCAGTGAAGAGCGGACAGGGATCACAGATACGCAGTATTTT.